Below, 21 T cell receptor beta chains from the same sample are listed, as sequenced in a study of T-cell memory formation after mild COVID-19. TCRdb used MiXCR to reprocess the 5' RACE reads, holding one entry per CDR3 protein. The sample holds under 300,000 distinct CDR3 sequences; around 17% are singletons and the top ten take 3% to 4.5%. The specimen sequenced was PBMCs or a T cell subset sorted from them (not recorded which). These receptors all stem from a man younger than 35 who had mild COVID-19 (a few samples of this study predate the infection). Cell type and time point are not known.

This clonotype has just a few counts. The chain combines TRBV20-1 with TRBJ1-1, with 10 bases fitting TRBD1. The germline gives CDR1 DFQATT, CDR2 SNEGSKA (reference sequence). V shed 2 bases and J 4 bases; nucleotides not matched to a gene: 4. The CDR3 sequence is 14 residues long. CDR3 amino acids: CSARRTGGRTEAFF. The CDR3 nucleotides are TGCAGTGCTAGACGGACAGGGGGACGCACTGAAGCTTTCTTT.

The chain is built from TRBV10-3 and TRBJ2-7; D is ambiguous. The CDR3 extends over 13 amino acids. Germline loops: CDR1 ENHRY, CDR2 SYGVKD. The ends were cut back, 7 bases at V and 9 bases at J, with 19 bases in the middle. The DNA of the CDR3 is TGTGCCATCACGCCCGAGAGGAATCGAGGGCAGTACTTC. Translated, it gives CAITPERNRGQYF.

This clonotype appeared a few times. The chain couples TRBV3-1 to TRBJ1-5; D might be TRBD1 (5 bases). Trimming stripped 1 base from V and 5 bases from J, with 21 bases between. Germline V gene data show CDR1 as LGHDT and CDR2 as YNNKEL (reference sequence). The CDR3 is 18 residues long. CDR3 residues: CASSQGRGAAGMHQPQHF. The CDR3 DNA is TGTGCCAGCAGCCAAGGCCGTGGGGCCGCAGGGATGCATCAGCCCCAGCATTTT.

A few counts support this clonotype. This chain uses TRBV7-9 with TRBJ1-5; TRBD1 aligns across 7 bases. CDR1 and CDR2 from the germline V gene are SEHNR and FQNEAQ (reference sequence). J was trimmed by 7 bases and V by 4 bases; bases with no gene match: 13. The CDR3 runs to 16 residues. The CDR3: CASSSGRGDRGQPQHF. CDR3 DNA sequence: TGTGCCAGCAGCTCGGGCCGTGGGGACAGAGGACAGCCCCAGCATTTT.

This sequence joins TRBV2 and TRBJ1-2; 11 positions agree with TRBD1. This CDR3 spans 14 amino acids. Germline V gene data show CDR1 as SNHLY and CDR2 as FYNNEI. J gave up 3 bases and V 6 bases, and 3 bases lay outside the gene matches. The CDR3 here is CASSGQGADYGYTF. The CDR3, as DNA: TGTGCCAGCAGCGGACAGGGGGCCGACTATGGCTACACCTTC.

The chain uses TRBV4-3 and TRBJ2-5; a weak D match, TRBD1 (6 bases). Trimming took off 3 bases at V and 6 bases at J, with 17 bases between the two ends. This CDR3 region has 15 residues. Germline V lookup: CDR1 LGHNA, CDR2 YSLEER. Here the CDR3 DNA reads TGCGCCAGCAGCCACCAACAGGGTATAGAAAAGACCCAGTACTTC. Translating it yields CASSHQQGIEKTQYF.

CDR3 sequence: CSARDRGLAVNTGELFF. The DNA for the CDR3 is TGCAGTGCTAGAGACCGTGGACTAGCGGTGAACACCGGGGAGCTGTTTTTT. J is TRBJ2-2 and V is TRBV20-1; 10 nucleotides align to TRBD2. CDR1 and CDR2 from the germline V gene are DFQATT and SNEGSKA (reference sequence). The CDR3 consists of 17 residues. The ends lost 0 bases at V and 1 base at J; junction bases unmatched: 5.

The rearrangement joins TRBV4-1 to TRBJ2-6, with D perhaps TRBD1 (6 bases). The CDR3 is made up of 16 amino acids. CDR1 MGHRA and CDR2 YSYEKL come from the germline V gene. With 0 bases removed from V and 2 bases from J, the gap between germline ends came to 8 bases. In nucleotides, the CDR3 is TGCGCCAGCAGCCAAGATAAGGGGGCTGGGGCCAACGTCCTGACTTTC. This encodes CASSQDKGAGANVLTF.

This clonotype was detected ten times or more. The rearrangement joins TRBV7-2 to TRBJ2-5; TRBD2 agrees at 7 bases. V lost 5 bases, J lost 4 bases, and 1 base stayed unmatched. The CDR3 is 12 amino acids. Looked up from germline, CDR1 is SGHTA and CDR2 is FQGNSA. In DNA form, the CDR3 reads TGTGCCAGCAGCGGGGGGGGAGAGACCCAGTACTTC. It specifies CASSGGGETQYF.

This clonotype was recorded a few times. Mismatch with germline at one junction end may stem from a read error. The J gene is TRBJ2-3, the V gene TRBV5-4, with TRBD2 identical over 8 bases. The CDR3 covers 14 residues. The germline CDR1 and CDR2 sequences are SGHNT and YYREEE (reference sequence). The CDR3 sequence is CASSPGGGLDAQYF. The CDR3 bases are TGTGCCAGCAGCCCCGGGGGGGGGTTAGATGCGCAGTATTTT. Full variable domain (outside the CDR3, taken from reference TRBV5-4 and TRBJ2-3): ETGVTQSPTHLIKTRGQQVTLRCSSQSGHNTVSWYQQALGQGPQFIFQYYREEENGRGNFPPRFSGLQFPNYSSELNVNALELDDSALYLCASSPGGGLDAQYFGPGTRLTVL.

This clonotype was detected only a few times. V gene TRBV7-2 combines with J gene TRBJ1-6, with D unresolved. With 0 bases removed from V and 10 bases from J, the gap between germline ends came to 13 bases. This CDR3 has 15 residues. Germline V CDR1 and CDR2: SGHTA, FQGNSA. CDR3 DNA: TGTGCCAGCAGCTTAGCGCCAGGCAGCTACTCACCCCTCCACTTT. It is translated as CASSLAPGSYSPLHF.

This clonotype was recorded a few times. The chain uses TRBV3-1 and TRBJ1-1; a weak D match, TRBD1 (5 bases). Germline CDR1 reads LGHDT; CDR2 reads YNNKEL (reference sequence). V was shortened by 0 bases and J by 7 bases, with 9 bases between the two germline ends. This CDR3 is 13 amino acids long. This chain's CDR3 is CASSQEAGNEAFF. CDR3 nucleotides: TGTGCCAGCAGCCAAGAGGCAGGGAATGAAGCTTTCTTT.

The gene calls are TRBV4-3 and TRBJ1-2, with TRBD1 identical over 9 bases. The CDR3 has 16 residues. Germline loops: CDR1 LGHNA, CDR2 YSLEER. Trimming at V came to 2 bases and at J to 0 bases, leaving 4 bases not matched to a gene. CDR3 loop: CASSQSTGGANYGYTF. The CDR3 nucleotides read TGCGCCAGCAGCCAATCCACAGGGGGCGCTAACTATGGCTACACCTTC.

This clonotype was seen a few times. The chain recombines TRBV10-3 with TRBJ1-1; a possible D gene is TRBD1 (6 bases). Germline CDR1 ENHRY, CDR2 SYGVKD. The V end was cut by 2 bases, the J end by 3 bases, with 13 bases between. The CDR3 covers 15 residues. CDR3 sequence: CAISEIGGTYTEAFF. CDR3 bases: TGTGCCATCAGTGAGATAGGGGGAACTTACACTGAAGCTTTCTTT.

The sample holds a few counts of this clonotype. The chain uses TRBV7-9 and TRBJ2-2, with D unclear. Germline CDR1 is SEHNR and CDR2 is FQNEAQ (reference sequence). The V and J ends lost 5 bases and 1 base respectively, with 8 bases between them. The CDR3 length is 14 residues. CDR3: CASSPTWNTGELFF. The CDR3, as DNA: TGTGCCAGCAGCCCGACATGGAACACCGGGGAGCTGTTTTTT.

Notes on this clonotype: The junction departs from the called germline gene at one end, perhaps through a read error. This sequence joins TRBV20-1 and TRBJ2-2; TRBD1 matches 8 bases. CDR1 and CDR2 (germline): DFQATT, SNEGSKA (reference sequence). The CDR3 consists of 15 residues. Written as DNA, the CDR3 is TGCAGTGCTGGAGACCCCGGGACAGGCCGGATAGGGCTGTTTTTT. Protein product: CSAGDPGTGRIGLFF.

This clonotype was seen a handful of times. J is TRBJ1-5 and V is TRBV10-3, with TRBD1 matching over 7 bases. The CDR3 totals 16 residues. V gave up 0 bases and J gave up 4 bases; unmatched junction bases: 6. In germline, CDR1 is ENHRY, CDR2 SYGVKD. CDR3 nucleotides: TGTGCCATCAGTGAGTCCGGAGACAGGGTAAATCAGCCCCAGCATTTT. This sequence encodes CAISESGDRVNQPQHF.

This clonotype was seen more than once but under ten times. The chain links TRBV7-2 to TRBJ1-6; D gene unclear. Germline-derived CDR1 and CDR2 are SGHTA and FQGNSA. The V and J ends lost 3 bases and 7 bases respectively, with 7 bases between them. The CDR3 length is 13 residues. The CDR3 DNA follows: TGTGCCAGCAGCTTCGGACCAAATTCACCCCTCCACTTT. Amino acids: CASSFGPNSPLHF.

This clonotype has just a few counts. The CDR3 here is CATGRGSTGELFF. DNA for the CDR3: TGTGCCACAGGAAGGGGGTCAACCGGGGAGCTGTTTTTT. The V gene is TRBV7-6, the J gene TRBJ2-2, with a possible D match to TRBD1 (6 bases). Germline V gives CDR1 SGHVS, CDR2 FNYEAQ. This CDR3 has 13 residues. Trimming removed 10 bases at V and 5 bases at J, with 14 bases between.

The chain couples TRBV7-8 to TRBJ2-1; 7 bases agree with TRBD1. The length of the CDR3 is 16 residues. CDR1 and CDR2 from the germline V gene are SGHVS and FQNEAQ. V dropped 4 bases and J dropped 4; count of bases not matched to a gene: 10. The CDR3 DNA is TGTGCCAGCAGCTACAGACAGGGTCAGGGGTACAATGAGCAGTTCTTC. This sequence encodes CASSYRQGQGYNEQFF.

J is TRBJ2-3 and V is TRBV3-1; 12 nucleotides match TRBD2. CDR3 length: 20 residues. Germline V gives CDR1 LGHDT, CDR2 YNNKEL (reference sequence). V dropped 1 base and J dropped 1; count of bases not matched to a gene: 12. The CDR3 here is CASSQGSLAGGRVRTDTQYF. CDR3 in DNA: TGTGCCAGCAGCCAAGGGTCCCTAGCGGGGGGGCGTGTTCGCACAGATACGCAGTATTTT.